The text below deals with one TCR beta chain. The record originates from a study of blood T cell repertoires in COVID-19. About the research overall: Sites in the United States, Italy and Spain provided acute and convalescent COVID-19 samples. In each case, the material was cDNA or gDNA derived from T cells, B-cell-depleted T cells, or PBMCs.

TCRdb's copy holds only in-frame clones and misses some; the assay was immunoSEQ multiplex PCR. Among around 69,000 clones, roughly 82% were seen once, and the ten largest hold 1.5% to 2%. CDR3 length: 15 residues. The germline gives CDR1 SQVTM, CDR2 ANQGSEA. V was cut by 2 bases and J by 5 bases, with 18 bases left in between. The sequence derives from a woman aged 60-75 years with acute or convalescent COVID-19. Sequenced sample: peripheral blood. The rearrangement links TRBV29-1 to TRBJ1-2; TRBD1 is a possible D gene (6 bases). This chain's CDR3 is CSVEQGTFSGYGYTF. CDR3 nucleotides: TGCAGCGTTGAACAGGGGACCTTCTCGGGTTATGGCTACACCTTC. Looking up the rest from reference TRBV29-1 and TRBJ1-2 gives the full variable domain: SAVISQKPSRDICQRGTSLTIQCQVDSQVTMMFWYRQQPGQSLTLIATANQGSEATYESGFVIDKFPISRPNLTFSTLTVSNMSPEDSSIYLCSVEQGTFSGYGYTFGSGTRLTVV.